This is a list of T cell receptor beta chains from one sample in a study of T cells in Graves' hyperthyroidism and ophthalmopathy. TCRdb reanalysed the multiplex PCR reads using MiXCR and keeps one entry per CDR3 protein. The sample lists around 380,000 distinct CDR3 sequences, 13% occurring once. Sequenced input: blood. Receptor source: a man between 25 and 39 years old with Graves' hyperthyroidism that later progressed to Graves' ophthalmopathy. Both conserved end residues are part of each CDR3. The D gene is left open where the match is weak. Only part of the rows carry a size: once, few, many, or a class if the clone is expanded.

clone size: few; D gene: .; V gene: TRBV7-9; J gene: TRBJ1-4; CDR3 DNA: TGTGCCAGCAGCTTACGGACAGCTCCTGAAAAACTGTTTTTT; CDR3 protein: CASSLRTAPEKLFF
clone size: few; D gene: .; V gene: TRBV7-7; J gene: TRBJ2-1; CDR3 DNA: TGTGCTAGCAGCTCTCCACAGAGTAGTGAGCAGTTCTTC; CDR3 protein: CASSSPQSSEQFF
clone size: few; D gene: TRBD1; V gene: TRBV5-1; J gene: TRBJ2-7; CDR3 DNA: TGCGCCAGCAGCTATTTCCCGGGACAGGGGTCCTACGAGCAGTACTTC; CDR3 protein: CASSYFPGQGSYEQYF
clone size: many; D gene: TRBD2; V gene: TRBV12-3/TRBV12-4; J gene: TRBJ2-2; CDR3 DNA: TGTGCCAGCAGTTTTTGGCTAGCGGGGTTCGGGGAGCTGTTTTTT; CDR3 protein: CASSFWLAGFGELFF
clone size: many; D gene: TRBD1; V gene: TRBV2; J gene: TRBJ1-5; CDR3 DNA: TGTGCCAGCAGTCGGACAGGGGGCCGGCAGCCCCAGCATTTT; CDR3 protein: CASSRTGGRQPQHF
clone size: few; D gene: .; V gene: TRBV11-3; J gene: TRBJ2-7; CDR3 DNA: TGTGCCAGCAGCTACGGAGAACCCTACGAGCAGTACTTC; CDR3 protein: CASSYGEPYEQYF
clone size: few; D gene: .; V gene: TRBV6-5; J gene: TRBJ2-7; CDR3 DNA: TGTGCCAGCAGTTCGGACAGTCAGCAGACCTACGAGCAGTACTTC; CDR3 protein: CASSSDSQQTYEQYF
clone size: few; D gene: TRBD1; V gene: TRBV5-1; J gene: TRBJ2-7; CDR3 DNA: TGCGCCAGCAGCTCCCGGGACAGGGGATCCTACGAGCAGTACTTC; CDR3 protein: CASSSRDRGSYEQYF
clone size: many; D gene: .; V gene: TRBV15; J gene: TRBJ1-1; CDR3 DNA: TGTGCCACCAGCAGCCGTAGGGGGGTTACTGAAGCTTTCTTT; CDR3 protein: CATSSRRGVTEAFF
clone size: many; D gene: .; V gene: TRBV20-1; J gene: TRBJ2-7; CDR3 DNA: TGCAGTGCCTGGAAGGGGGTCTCCTACGAGCAGTACTTC; CDR3 protein: CSAWKGVSYEQYF
clone size: few; D gene: .; V gene: TRBV5-1; J gene: TRBJ2-7; CDR3 DNA: TGCGCCAGCAGCGGAGCCTTCTACGAGCAGTACTTC; CDR3 protein: CASSGAFYEQYF
clone size: many; D gene: TRBD2; V gene: TRBV20-1; J gene: TRBJ2-5; CDR3 DNA: TGCAGTGCTAATAGACTAGCGGGGGAGGAGACCCAGTACTTC; CDR3 protein: CSANRLAGEETQYF
clone size: many; D gene: .; V gene: TRBV5-1; J gene: TRBJ1-2; CDR3 DNA: TGCGCCAGCAGCTCCCTCGGCGATAACTATGGCTACACCTTC; CDR3 protein: CASSSLGDNYGYTF
clone size: many; D gene: .; V gene: TRBV12-3/TRBV12-4; J gene: TRBJ1-1; CDR3 DNA: TGTGCCAGCAGGCCCACAGGGAACACTGAAGCTTTCTTT; CDR3 protein: CASRPTGNTEAFF
clone size: many; D gene: TRBD2; V gene: TRBV3-1; J gene: TRBJ2-3; CDR3 DNA: TGTGCCAGCAGAGGGACTAGTCATTCAGATACGCAGTATTTT; CDR3 protein: CASRGTSHSDTQYF
clone size: many; D gene: TRBD2; V gene: TRBV12-3/TRBV12-4; J gene: TRBJ2-1; CDR3 DNA: TGTGCCAGCAGTTTGAGCGGGCTAGCGGGTACCTACAATGAGCAGTTCTTC; CDR3 protein: CASSLSGLAGTYNEQFF
clone size: .; D gene: .; V gene: TRBV19; J gene: TRBJ1-5; CDR3 DNA: TGTGCCAGTAGGAAGACTGCTCGGGCCCCCTATAGCAATCAGCCCCAGCATTTT; CDR3 protein: CASRKTARAPYSNQPQHF
clone size: .; D gene: .; V gene: TRBV6-1; J gene: TRBJ1-1; CDR3 DNA: TGTGCCAGCAGCCCCTTGACAGTCGCCTATACCGATATGAACACTGAAGCTTTCTTT; CDR3 protein: CASSPLTVAYTDMNTEAFF
clone size: many; D gene: .; V gene: TRBV4-1; J gene: TRBJ1-5; CDR3 DNA: TGCGCCAGCAGCCAGGGGAGGGGGTTAGCCCAGCATTTT; CDR3 protein: CASSQGRGLAQHF
clone size: .; D gene: TRBD1; V gene: TRBV9; J gene: TRBJ1-6; CDR3 DNA: TGTGCCAGCAGCCGAACAGGGGATGAGGATTCACCCCTCCACTTT; CDR3 protein: CASSRTGDEDSPLHF
clone size: .; D gene: .; V gene: TRBV27; J gene: TRBJ2-4; CDR3 DNA: TGTGCCAGCAGTTTGACAGACACCCCAAACATTCAGTACTTC; CDR3 protein: CASSLTDTPNIQYF
clone size: many; D gene: TRBD1; V gene: TRBV20-1; J gene: TRBJ1-6; CDR3 DNA: TGCAGTGCTAGAGAACCGACCGGGACAGTTAATTCACCCCTCCACTTT; CDR3 protein: CSAREPTGTVNSPLHF
clone size: few; D gene: TRBD1; V gene: TRBV25-1; J gene: TRBJ1-2; CDR3 DNA: TGTGCCAGCAGTCCTCGGGACAGCCGCTATGGCTACACCTTC; CDR3 protein: CASSPRDSRYGYTF
clone size: many; D gene: .; V gene: TRBV10-2; J gene: TRBJ1-1; CDR3 DNA: TGCGCCAGCAGGGACTTCAGGGTGGCAGTAGCTTTCTTT; CDR3 protein: CASRDFRVAVAFF
clone size: .; D gene: TRBD1; V gene: TRBV5-1; J gene: TRBJ2-3; CDR3 DNA: TGCGCCAGCAGCTTGCGGGACAGGAACACAGATACGCAGTATTTT; CDR3 protein: CASSLRDRNTDTQYF
clone size: many; D gene: TRBD2; V gene: TRBV20-1; J gene: TRBJ2-5; CDR3 DNA: TGCAGTGCTAGAGATTTCGGGCGGGGGCAAGAGACCCAGTACTTC; CDR3 protein: CSARDFGRGQETQYF
clone size: .; D gene: TRBD2; V gene: TRBV28; J gene: TRBJ2-3; CDR3 DNA: TGTGCCAGCAGTCCTGGACTAGCAGACACAGATACGCAGTATTTT; CDR3 protein: CASSPGLADTDTQYF
clone size: .; D gene: TRBD2; V gene: TRBV4-2; J gene: TRBJ2-5; CDR3 DNA: TGTGCCAGCAGCCAGGGTCCGACGACTAGCGTGGGGGAGACCCAGTACTTC; CDR3 protein: CASSQGPTTSVGETQYF
clone size: few; D gene: .; V gene: TRBV5-1; J gene: TRBJ1-1; CDR3 DNA: TGCGCCAGCAGCTTTACCAGGACAGCTGATGGAGGAGCTTTCTTT; CDR3 protein: CASSFTRTADGGAFF
clone size: .; D gene: .; V gene: TRBV10-1; J gene: TRBJ2-5; CDR3 DNA: TGCGCCAGCAGTGAGTCTCTCCGGGGGACCCAGTACTTC; CDR3 protein: CASSESLRGTQYF
clone size: .; D gene: .; V gene: TRBV29-1; J gene: TRBJ2-1; CDR3 DNA: TGCAGCGTCCCCCAGAGGACATGGTACAATGAGCAGTTCTTC; CDR3 protein: CSVPQRTWYNEQFF
clone size: many; D gene: .; V gene: TRBV11-3; J gene: TRBJ2-7; CDR3 DNA: TGTGCCAGCAGCTTCCCTAGCGTTGAGCAGTACTTC; CDR3 protein: CASSFPSVEQYF
clone size: many; D gene: .; V gene: TRBV7-2; J gene: TRBJ1-3; CDR3 DNA: TGTGCCAGCAGCTTAGCAGGGTCCCCTGGAAACACCATATATTTT; CDR3 protein: CASSLAGSPGNTIYF
clone size: once; D gene: TRBD1; V gene: TRBV2; J gene: TRBJ2-1; CDR3 DNA: TGCGCCAGCAGCCTGACAGGGAATCAAGGGAATGAGCAGTTCTTC; CDR3 protein: CASSLTGNQGNEQFF
clone size: many; D gene: TRBD1; V gene: TRBV20-1; J gene: TRBJ1-5; CDR3 DNA: TGCAGTGCAAAGAATGCAGGGGGCGATTTCAATCAGCCCCAGCATTTT; CDR3 protein: CSAKNAGGDFNQPQHF
clone size: .; D gene: TRBD1; V gene: TRBV14; J gene: TRBJ1-1; CDR3 DNA: TGTGCCAGCAGCCAGGGGACAGACACTGAAGCTTTCTTT; CDR3 protein: CASSQGTDTEAFF
clone size: few; D gene: .; V gene: TRBV5-6; J gene: TRBJ1-5; CDR3 DNA: TGTGCCAGCAGCTTGTTCGACAGGTCCAATCAGCCCCAGCATTTT; CDR3 protein: CASSLFDRSNQPQHF
clone size: many; D gene: .; V gene: TRBV30; J gene: TRBJ1-1; CDR3 DNA: TGTGCCTGGAGTGCCCTGACTGGTTTGAACACTGAAGCTTTCTTT; CDR3 protein: CAWSALTGLNTEAFF
clone size: many; D gene: .; V gene: TRBV28; J gene: TRBJ1-4; CDR3 DNA: TGTGCCAGCAGTTTGGGGTCAGGGAATCTGGAAAAACTGTTTTTT; CDR3 protein: CASSLGSGNLEKLFF
clone size: few; D gene: .; V gene: TRBV19; J gene: TRBJ1-5; CDR3 DNA: TGTGCCAGTAGAACTAATCTCTTCAGGGGTTACCAGCCCCAGCATTTT; CDR3 protein: CASRTNLFRGYQPQHF
clone size: many; D gene: .; V gene: TRBV30; J gene: TRBJ2-7; CDR3 DNA: TGTGCCTGGAGTGTAGGTCAGTCCTACGAGCAGTACTTC; CDR3 protein: CAWSVGQSYEQYF
clone size: many; D gene: TRBD1; V gene: TRBV9; J gene: TRBJ1-6; CDR3 DNA: TGTGCCAGCAGCGCTAGTCTACAGGGGAATTCACCCCTCCACTTT; CDR3 protein: CASSASLQGNSPLHF
clone size: few; D gene: TRBD1; V gene: TRBV5-1; J gene: TRBJ2-7; CDR3 DNA: TGCGCCAGCAGCTTGGGGGACAGTATTTCCTACGAGCAGTACTTC; CDR3 protein: CASSLGDSISYEQYF
clone size: .; D gene: .; V gene: TRBV5-1; J gene: TRBJ1-1; CDR3 DNA: TGCGCCAGCAGCTTGGCCGGGGGCTACACTGAAGCTTTCTTT; CDR3 protein: CASSLAGGYTEAFF